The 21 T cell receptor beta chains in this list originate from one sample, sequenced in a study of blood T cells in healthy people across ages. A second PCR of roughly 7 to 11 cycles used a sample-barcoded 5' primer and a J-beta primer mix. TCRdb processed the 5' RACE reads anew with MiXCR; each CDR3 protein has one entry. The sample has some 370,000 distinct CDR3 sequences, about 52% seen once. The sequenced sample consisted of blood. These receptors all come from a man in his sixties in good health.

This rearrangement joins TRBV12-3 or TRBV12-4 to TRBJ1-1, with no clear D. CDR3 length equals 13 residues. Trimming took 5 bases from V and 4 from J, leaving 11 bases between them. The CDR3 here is CASSPLGSTEAFF. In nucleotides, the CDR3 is TGTGCCAGCAGTCCACTGGGTAGCACTGAAGCTTTCTTT.

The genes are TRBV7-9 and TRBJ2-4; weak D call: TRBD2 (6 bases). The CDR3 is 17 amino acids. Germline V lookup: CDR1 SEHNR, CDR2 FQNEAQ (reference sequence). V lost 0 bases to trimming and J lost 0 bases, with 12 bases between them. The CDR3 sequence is CASSLADGRGAKNIQYF. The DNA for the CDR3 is TGTGCCAGCAGCTTAGCGGACGGGCGGGGAGCCAAAAACATTCAGTACTTC.

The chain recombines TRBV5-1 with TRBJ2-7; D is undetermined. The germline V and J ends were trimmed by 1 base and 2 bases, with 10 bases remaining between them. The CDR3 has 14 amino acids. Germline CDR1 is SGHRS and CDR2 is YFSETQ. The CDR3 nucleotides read TGCGCCAGCAGCTTGAATATGGTTACCTACGAGCAGTACTTC. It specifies CASSLNMVTYEQYF.

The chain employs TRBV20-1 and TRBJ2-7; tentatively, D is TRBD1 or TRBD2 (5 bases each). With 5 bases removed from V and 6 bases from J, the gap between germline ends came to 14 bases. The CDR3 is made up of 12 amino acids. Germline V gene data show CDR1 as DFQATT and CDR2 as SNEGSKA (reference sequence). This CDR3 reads CSADRGAGEQYF. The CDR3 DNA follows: TGCAGTGCTGATAGAGGGGCCGGCGAGCAGTACTTC.

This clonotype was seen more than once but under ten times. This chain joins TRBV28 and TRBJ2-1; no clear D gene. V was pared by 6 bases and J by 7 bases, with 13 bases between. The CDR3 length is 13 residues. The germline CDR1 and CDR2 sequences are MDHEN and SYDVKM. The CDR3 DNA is TGTGCCAGCAGCACACTAATGCAGAATGAGCAGTTCTTC. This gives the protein CASSTLMQNEQFF.

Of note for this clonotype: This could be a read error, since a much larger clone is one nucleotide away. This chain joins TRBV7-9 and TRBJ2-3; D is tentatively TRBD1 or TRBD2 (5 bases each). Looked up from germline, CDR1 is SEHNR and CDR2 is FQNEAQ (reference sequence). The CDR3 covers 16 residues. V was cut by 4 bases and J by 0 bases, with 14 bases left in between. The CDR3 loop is CASSSDGASSTDTQYF. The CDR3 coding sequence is TGTGCCAGCAGCTCGGACGGGGCCTCTAGCACAGATACGCAGTATTTT.

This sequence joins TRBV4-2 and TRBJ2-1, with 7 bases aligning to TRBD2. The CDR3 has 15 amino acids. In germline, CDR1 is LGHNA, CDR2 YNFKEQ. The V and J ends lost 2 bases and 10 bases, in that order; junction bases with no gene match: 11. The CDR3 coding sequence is TGTGCCAGCAGCCAACGAAGCGGGGCCTCCCGGGAGCAGTTCTTC. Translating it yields CASSQRSGASREQFF.

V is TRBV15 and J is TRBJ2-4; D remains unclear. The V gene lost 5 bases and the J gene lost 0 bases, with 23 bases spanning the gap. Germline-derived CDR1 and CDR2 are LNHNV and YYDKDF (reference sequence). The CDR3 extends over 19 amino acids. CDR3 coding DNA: TGTGCCACCAGCGAGGATCGGCTAACAACCGATCTAGCCAAAAACATTCAGTACTTC. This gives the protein CATSEDRLTTDLAKNIQYF.

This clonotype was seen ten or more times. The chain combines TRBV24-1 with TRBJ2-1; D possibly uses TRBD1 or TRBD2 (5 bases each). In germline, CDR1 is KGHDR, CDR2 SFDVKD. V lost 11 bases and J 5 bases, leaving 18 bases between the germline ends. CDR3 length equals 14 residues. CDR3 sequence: CASNSQEGNNEQFF. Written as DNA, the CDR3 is TGTGCCAGCAACAGTCAAGAGGGGAACAATGAGCAGTTCTTC.

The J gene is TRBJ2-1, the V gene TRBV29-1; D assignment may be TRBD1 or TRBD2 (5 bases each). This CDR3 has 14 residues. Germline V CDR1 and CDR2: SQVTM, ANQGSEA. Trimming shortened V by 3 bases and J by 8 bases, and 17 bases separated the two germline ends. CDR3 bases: TGCAGCGTTGATGGGCAGGGTGAGGGCGATGAGCAGTTCTTC. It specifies CSVDGQGEGDEQFF.

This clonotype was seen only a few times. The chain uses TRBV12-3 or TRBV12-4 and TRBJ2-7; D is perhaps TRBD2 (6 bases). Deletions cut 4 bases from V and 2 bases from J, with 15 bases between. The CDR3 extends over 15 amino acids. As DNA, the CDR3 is TGTGCCAGCAGTTGGAGGGATGGGGTGACCTACGAGCAGTACTTC. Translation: CASSWRDGVTYEQYF.

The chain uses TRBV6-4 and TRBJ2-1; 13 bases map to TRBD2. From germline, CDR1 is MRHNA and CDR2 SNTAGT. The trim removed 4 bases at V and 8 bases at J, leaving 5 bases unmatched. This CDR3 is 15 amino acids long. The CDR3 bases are TGTGCCAGCAGTGCTGGACTAGCGGGAGTCCATGAGCAGTTCTTC. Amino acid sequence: CASSAGLAGVHEQFF.

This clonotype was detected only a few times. The CDR3 sequence: CASSLEGRTYYGYTF. CDR3 in DNA: TGCGCCAGCAGCTTGGAGGGCAGAACTTACTATGGCTACACCTTC. The V gene is TRBV5-1, the J gene TRBJ1-2; no firm D call. Trimming cost V 0 bases and J 3 bases, with 12 bases left between them. CDR3 length: 15 residues. Looked up from germline, CDR1 is SGHRS and CDR2 is YFSETQ.

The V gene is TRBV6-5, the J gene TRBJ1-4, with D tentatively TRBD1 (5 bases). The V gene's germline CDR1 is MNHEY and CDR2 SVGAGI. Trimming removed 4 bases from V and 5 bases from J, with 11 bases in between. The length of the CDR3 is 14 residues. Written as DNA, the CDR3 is TGTGCCAGCAGTTCCCCCAGGGCGAATGAAAAACTGTTTTTT. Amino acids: CASSSPRANEKLFF.

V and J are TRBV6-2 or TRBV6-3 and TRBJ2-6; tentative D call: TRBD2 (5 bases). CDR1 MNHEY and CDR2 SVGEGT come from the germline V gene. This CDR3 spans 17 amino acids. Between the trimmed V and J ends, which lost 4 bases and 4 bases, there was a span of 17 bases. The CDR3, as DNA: TGTGCCAGCAGTTTCTCGGGGAGCTTATACGGGGCCAACGTCCTGACTTTC. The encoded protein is CASSFSGSLYGANVLTF.

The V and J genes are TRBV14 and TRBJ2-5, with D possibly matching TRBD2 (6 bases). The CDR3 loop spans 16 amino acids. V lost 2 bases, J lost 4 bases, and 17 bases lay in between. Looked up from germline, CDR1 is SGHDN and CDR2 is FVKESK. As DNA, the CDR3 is TGTGCCAGCAGCCAACTTAGGGCGGGGAATGGAGAGACCCAGTACTTC. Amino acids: CASSQLRAGNGETQYF. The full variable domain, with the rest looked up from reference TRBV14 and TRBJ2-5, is EAGVTQFPSHSVIEKGQTVTLRCDPISGHDNLYWYRRVMGKEIKFLLHFVKESKQDESGMPNNRFLAERTGGTYSTLKVQPAELEDSGVYFCASSQLRAGNGETQYFGPGTRLLVL.

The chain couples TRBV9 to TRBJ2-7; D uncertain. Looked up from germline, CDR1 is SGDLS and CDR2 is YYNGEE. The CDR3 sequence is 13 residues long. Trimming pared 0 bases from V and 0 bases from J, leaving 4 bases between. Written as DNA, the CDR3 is TGTGCCAGCAGCGTAGCCCCCTCCTACGAGCAGTACTTC. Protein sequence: CASSVAPSYEQYF.

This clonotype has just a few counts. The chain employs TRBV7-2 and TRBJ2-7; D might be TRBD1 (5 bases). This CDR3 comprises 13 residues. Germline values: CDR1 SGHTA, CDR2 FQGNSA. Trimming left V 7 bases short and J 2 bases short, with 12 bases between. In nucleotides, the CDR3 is TGTGCCAGCACTCTTAGGGGCACCTACGAGCAGTACTTC. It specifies CASTLRGTYEQYF.

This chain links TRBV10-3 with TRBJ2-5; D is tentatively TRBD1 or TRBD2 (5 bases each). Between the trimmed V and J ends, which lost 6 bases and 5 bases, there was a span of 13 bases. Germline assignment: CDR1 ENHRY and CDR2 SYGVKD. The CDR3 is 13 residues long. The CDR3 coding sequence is TGTGCCATCAGGAGAGGGGTTGGTGAGACCCAGTACTTC. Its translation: CAIRRGVGETQYF.

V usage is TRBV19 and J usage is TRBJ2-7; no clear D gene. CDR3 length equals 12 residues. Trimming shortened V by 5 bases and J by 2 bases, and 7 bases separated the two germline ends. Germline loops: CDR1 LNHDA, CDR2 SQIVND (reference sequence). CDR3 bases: TGTGCCAGTAGTGGTAACCCCTACGAGCAGTACTTC. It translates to CASSGNPYEQYF.

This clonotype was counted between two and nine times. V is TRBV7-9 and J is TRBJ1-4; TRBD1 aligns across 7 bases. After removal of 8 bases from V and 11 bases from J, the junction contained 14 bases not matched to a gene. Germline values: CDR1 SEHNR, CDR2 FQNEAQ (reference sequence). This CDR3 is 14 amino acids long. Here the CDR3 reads CASGLTGTVRKLFF. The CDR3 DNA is TGTGCCAGCGGCCTGACGGGGACAGTCCGGAAACTGTTTTTT.